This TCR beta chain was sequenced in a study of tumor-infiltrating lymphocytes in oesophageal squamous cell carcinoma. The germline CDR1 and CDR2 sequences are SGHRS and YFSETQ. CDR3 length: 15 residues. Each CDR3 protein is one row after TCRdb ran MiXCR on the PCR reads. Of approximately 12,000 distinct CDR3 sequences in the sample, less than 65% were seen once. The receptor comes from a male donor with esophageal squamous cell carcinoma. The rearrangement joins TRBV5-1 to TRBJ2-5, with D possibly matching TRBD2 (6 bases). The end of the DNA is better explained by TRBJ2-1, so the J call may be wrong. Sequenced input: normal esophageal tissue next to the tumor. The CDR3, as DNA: TGCGCCAGCAGCCAGATTAGCGGAACCTACAATGAGCAGTTCTTC. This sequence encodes CASSQISGTYNEQFF.